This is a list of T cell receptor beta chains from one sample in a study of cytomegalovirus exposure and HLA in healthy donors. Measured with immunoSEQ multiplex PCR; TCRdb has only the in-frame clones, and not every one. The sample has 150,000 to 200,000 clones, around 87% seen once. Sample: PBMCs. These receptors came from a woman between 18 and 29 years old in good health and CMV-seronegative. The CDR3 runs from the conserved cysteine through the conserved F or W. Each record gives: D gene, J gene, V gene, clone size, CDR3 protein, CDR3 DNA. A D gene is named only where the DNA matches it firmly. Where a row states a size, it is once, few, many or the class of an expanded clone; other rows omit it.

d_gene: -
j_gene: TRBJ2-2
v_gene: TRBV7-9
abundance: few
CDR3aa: CASSAHRDTGELFF
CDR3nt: TGTGCCAGCAGCGCCCACAGGGACACCGGGGAGCTGTTTTTT

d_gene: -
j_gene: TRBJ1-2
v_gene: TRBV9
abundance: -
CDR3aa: CASSVATGGYRYGYTF
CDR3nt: TGTGCCAGCAGCGTAGCTACGGGGGGTTACCGCTATGGCTACACCTTC

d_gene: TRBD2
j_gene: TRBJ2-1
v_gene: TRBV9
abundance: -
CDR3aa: CASSVEIAGRGTYNEQFF
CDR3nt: TGTGCCAGCAGCGTAGAGATAGCGGGCCGGGGTACCTACAATGAGCAGTTCTTC

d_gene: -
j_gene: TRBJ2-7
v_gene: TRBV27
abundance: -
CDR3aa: CASSLFAQDSFSYEQYF
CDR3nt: TGTGCCAGCAGTTTATTTGCGCAGGACAGCTTTTCCTACGAGCAGTACTTC

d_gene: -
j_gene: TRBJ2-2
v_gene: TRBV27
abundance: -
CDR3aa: CASSPGDRTGELFF
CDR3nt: TGTGCCAGCAGCCCGGGGGACCGCACCGGGGAGCTGTTTTTT

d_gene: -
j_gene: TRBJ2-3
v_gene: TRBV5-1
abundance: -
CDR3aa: CASSLQTGASTDTQYF
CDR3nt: TGCGCCAGCAGCCTGCAGACAGGAGCTAGCACAGATACGCAGTATTTT

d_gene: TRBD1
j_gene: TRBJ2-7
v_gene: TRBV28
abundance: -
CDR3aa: CASSSKGQGIDEQYF
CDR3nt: TGTGCCAGCAGTTCTAAGGGACAGGGGATCGACGAGCAGTACTTC

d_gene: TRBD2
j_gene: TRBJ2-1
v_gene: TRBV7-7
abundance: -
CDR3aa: CASSPQRLAGGRNEQFF
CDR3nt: TGTGCTAGCAGCCCCCAACGACTAGCGGGGGGCAGGAATGAGCAGTTCTTC

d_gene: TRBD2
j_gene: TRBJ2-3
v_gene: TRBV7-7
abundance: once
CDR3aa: CASSELAGGQTDTQYF
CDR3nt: TGTGCTAGCAGCGAACTAGCGGGGGGGCAGACAGATACGCAGTATTTT

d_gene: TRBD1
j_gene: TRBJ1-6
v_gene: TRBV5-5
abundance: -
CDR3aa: CASSLAPGTGSNSPLHF
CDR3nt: TGTGCCAGCAGCTTGGCCCCAGGGACAGGGAGTAATTCACCCCTCCACTTT

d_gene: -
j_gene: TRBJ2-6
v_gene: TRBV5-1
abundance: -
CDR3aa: CASSGTFSGANVLTF
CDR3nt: TGCGCCAGCAGCGGGACATTCTCTGGGGCCAACGTCCTGACTTTC

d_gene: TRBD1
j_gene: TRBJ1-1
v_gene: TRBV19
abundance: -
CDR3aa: CASSIDRDRGPFGTEAFF
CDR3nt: TGTGCCAGTAGTATAGATCGCGACAGGGGGCCTTTTGGCACTGAAGCTTTCTTT

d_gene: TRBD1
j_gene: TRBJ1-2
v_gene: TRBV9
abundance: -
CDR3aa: CASSVEAGGNYGYTF
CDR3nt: TGTGCCAGCAGCGTAGAGGCAGGGGGAAACTATGGCTACACCTTC

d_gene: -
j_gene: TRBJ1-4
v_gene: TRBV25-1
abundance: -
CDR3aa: CASSEYKGQLEKLFF
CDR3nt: TGTGCCAGCAGTGAATATAAAGGACAGCTCGAAAAACTGTTTTTT

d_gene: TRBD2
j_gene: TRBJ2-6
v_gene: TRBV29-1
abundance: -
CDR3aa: CSVGGGADSSGANVLTF
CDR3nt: TGCAGCGTTGGGGGAGGGGCTGACAGCTCTGGGGCCAACGTCCTGACTTTC

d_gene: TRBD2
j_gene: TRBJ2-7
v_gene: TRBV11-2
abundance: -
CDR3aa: CASSWTSGGQYEQYF
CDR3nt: TGTGCCAGCAGCTGGACTAGCGGGGGACAATACGAGCAGTACTTC

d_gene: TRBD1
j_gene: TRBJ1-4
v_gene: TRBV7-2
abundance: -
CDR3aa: CASSSYGTGGEKLFF
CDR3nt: TGTGCCAGCAGCTCGTACGGGACAGGCGGTGAAAAACTGTTTTTT

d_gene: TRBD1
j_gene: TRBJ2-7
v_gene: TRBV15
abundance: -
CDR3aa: CATSSPGQGVYEQYF
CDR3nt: TGTGCCACCAGCAGCCCGGGACAGGGCGTCTACGAGCAGTACTTC

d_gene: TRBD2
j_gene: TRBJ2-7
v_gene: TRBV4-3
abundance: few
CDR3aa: CASSQDHGGRAHEQYF
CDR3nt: TGCGCCAGCAGCCAAGATCACGGCGGGAGGGCTCACGAGCAGTACTTC

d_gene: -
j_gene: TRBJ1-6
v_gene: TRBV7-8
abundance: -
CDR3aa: CASSFSGSPLHF
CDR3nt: TGTGCCAGCAGCTTCAGTGGCTCACCCCTCCACTTT

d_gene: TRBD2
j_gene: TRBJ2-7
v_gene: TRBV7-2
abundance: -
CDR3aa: CASSEGLPYEQYF
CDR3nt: TGTGCCAGCAGCGAGGGACTACCCTACGAGCAGTACTTC

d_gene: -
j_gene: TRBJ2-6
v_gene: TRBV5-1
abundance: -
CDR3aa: CASSTGGGGPGANVLTF
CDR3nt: TGCGCCAGCAGCACAGGAGGGGGGGGACCTGGGGCCAACGTCCTGACTTTC

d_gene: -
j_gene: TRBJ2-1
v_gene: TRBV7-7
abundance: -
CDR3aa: CASSYRLSSYNEQFF
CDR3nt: TGTGCTAGCAGCTACAGATTAAGCTCCTACAATGAGCAGTTCTTC

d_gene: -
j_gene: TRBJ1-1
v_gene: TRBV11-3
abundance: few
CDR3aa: CASSPGGHEAFF
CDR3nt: TGTGCCAGCAGCCCAGGAGGGCATGAAGCTTTCTTT

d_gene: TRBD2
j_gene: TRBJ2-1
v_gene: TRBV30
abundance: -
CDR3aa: CAWSGLADNEQFF
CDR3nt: TGTGCCTGGAGTGGACTAGCGGATAATGAGCAGTTCTTC

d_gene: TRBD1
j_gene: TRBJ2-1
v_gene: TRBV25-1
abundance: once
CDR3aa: CASSTGTAYNEQFF
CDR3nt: TGTGCCAGCAGTACCGGGACAGCCTACAATGAGCAGTTCTTC

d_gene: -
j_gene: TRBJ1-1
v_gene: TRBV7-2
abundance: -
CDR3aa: CASSLVGAAEAFF
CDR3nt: TGTGCCAGCAGCTTAGTGGGCGCCGCTGAAGCTTTCTTT

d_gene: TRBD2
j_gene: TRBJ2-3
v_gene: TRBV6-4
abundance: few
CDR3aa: CASSDDASGGAATQYF
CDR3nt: TGTGCCAGCAGTGACGATGCCAGCGGGGGGGCCGCTACGCAGTATTTT

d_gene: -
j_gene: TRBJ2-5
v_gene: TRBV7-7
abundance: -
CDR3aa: CASSLGPGGETQYF
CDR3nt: TGTGCTAGCAGCTTAGGCCCAGGGGGGGAGACCCAGTACTTC

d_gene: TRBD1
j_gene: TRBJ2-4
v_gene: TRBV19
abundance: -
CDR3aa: CASSILGQGENIQYF
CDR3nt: TGTGCCAGTAGTATTCTTGGACAGGGAGAAAACATTCAGTACTTC

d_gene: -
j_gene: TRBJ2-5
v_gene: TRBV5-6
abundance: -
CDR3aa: CATLWGEDYQETQYF
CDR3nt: TGTGCCACCCTCTGGGGGGAGGATTACCAAGAGACCCAGTACTTC

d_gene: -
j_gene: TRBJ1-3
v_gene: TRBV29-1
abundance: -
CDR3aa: CSVEDPLTGNTIYF
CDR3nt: TGCAGCGTTGAAGATCCTCTAACTGGAAACACCATATATTTT

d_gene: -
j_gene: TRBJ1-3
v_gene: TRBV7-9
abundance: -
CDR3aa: CSSSWGGRLAGNTIYF
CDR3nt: TGTTCCAGCAGCTGGGGCGGTCGGTTAGCTGGAAACACCATATATTTT

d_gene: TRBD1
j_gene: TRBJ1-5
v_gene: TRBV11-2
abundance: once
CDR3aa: CASSAGQGMGQPQHF
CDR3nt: TGTGCCAGCAGCGCGGGACAGGGAATGGGTCAGCCCCAGCATTTT

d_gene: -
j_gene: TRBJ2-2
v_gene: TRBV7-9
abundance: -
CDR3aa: CSSSRGTGELFF
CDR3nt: TGTTCCAGCAGCCGAGGTACCGGGGAGCTGTTTTTT

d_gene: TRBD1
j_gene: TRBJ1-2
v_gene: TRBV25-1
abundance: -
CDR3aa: CASRQGAGYGYTF
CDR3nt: TGTGCCAGCAGACAGGGGGCAGGCTATGGCTACACCTTC

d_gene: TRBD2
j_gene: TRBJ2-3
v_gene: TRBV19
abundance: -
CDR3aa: CASMRLAGSTDTQYF
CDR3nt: TGTGCCAGTATGAGGCTAGCGGGGTCCACAGATACGCAGTATTTT

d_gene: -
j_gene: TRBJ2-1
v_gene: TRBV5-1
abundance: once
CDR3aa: CASSFNWGAWDEQFF
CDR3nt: TGCGCCAGCAGCTTTAATTGGGGCGCGTGGGATGAGCAGTTCTTC

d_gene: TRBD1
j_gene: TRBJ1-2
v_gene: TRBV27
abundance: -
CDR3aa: CASSLSAGGIGYGYTF
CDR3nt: TGTGCCAGCAGTTTATCGGCAGGGGGCATAGGCTATGGCTACACCTTC

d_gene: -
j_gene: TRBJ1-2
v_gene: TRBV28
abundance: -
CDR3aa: CASSSGFVAASYGYTF
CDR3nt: TGTGCCAGCAGTTCAGGTTTCGTGGCAGCATCCTATGGCTACACCTTC

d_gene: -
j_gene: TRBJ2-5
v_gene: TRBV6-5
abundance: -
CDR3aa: CASRRNTGKETQYF
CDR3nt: TGTGCCAGCAGACGAAACACAGGGAAAGAGACCCAGTACTTC

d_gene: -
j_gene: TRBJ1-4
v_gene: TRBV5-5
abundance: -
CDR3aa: CASSFGAFPEKLFF
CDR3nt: TGTGCCAGCAGCTTTGGAGCCTTCCCCGAAAAACTGTTTTTT

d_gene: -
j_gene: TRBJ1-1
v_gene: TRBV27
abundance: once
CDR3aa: CASSSNSGGTEAFF
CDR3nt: TGTGCCAGCAGTTCTAACTCCGGTGGTACTGAAGCTTTCTTT

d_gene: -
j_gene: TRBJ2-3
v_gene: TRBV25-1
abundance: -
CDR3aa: CASSVQTGIDTQYF
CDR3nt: TGTGCCAGCAGTGTCCAAACAGGGATAGATACGCAGTATTTT

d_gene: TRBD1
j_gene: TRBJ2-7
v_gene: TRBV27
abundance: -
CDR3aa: CASSHTKQGPGYEQYF
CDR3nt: TGTGCCAGCAGCCACACCAAACAGGGGCCGGGCTACGAGCAGTACTTC

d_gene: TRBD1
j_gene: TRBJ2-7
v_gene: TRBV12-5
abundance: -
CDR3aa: CATSKDRAYEQYF
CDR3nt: TGTGCTACCTCCAAAGACAGGGCCTACGAGCAGTACTTC

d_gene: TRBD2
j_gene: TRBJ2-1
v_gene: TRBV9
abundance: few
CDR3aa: CASSVVAEASGVRGNEQFF
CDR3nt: TGTGCCAGCAGCGTAGTAGCTGAGGCTAGCGGGGTCCGGGGCAATGAGCAGTTCTTC

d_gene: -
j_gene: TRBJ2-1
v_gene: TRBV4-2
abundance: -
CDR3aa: CASSQEQAYNEQFF
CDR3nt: TGTGCCAGCAGCCAAGAGCAAGCGTACAATGAGCAGTTCTTC